A single sample gave rise to the 12 T cell receptor beta chains below, sequenced in a study of T cell responses to AZD1222 COVID-19 vaccine. Sequencing used immunoSEQ multiplex PCR; TCRdb keeps in-frame clones, though not all of them. The sample records over 150,000 clones, about nine tenths being singletons. The sequenced sample was peripheral blood, obtained on day 0 of AZD1222 vaccination. The receptors here all came from an adult in good health.

The chain recombines TRBV2 with TRBJ2-7; D is possibly TRBD2 (6 bases). Germline V gene lookup returns CDR1 SNHLY and CDR2 FYNNEI. Between the trimmed V and J ends, which lost 0 bases and 0 bases, there was a span of 12 bases. This CDR3 has 16 residues. The CDR3 DNA follows: TGTGCCAGCAGTGAAGCGGGGAGGAAGGTCTCCTACGAGCAGTACTTC. It specifies CASSEAGRKVSYEQYF.

This chain connects TRBV4-1 to TRBJ2-1, with D possibly matching TRBD2 (7 bases). The CDR3 is 15 amino acids. The germline CDR1 and CDR2 sequences are MGHRA and YSYEKL. The ends were cut back, 2 bases at V and 4 bases at J, with 12 bases in the middle. Written as DNA, the CDR3 is TGCGCCAGCAGCCAATTGGGGGGGGCTTACAATGAGCAGTTCTTC. This gives the protein CASSQLGGAYNEQFF.

CDR3 nucleotides: TGTGCCAGCAGTTACCGTCCGGGGGCTCTTGGCTACACCTTC. Translation gives CASSYRPGALGYTF. The chain combines TRBV6-5 with TRBJ1-2, with D possibly TRBD1 on 6 matching bases. Germline lookup yields CDR1 MNHEY and CDR2 SVGAGI. The germline V and J ends were trimmed by 2 bases and 7 bases, with 14 bases remaining between them. CDR3 size: 14 residues.

The chain uses TRBV19 and TRBJ1-5, with TRBD1 as a possible D gene (5 bases). Germline CDR1 and CDR2: LNHDA and SQIVND (reference sequence). The length of the CDR3 is 13 residues. Trimming removed 2 bases at V and 12 bases at J, with 14 bases between. CDR3 DNA: TGTGCCAGTAGTATAAGGCAGGGTGGAGGCCAGCATTTT. It codes for CASSIRQGGGQHF.

The chain uses TRBV5-5 and TRBJ1-6; 8 nucleotides match TRBD1. Germline CDR1 SGHKS, CDR2 YYEKEE (reference sequence). V lost 4 bases, J lost 10 bases, and 10 bases stayed unmatched. The CDR3 spans 15 residues. The CDR3, as DNA: TGTGCCAGCAGCGCGGTAGGACAGGGAGGATCACCCCTCCACTTT. Protein sequence: CASSAVGQGGSPLHF.

The chain joins TRBV10-3 to TRBJ1-2, with D possibly TRBD1 on 5 matching bases. The CDR3 runs 12 residues. The germline CDR1 and CDR2 sequences are ENHRY and SYGVKD. The V end lost 6 bases, the J end lost 2 bases, and 7 bases lay between the germline ends. As DNA, the CDR3 is TGTGCCATCAGAGGGGCGAACTATGGCTACACCTTC. Encoded protein: CAIRGANYGYTF.

The chain carries TRBV7-2 and TRBJ1-2; 8 nucleotides line up with TRBD1. The V gene's germline CDR1 is SGHTA and CDR2 FQGNSA. The CDR3 sequence is 15 residues long. V trimming: 7 bases; J trimming: 7 bases; junction bases outside the gene matches: 14. CDR3 region: CASTRGQGRQGGYTF. CDR3 sequence (DNA): TGTGCCAGCACCCGCGGACAGGGCAGGCAGGGTGGCTACACCTTC. Complete variable domain (other parts from reference TRBV7-2 and TRBJ1-2): GAGVSQSPSNKVTEKGKDVELRCDPISGHTALYWYRQSLGQGLEFLIYFQGNSAPDKSGLPSDRFSAERTGGSVSTLTIQRTQQEDSAVYLCASTRGQGRQGGYTFGSGTRLTVV.

CDR3 in DNA: TGCGCCAGCAGGACATCACTAGCGGGGGCCGGGGACGAGCAGTACTTC. Translation gives CASRTSLAGAGDEQYF. The genes are TRBV5-1 and TRBJ2-7; TRBD2 agrees at 11 bases. The V gene's germline CDR1 is SGHRS and CDR2 YFSETQ. The J segment lost 5 bases and the V segment lost 5 bases, leaving 12 bases of the junction unmatched. The CDR3 runs to 16 residues.

The rearrangement uses TRBV12-5 and TRBJ1-2; D gene ambiguous. Trimming shortened V by 1 base and J by 8 bases, and 11 bases separated the two germline ends. The germline V gene has CDR1 LGHNT and CDR2 FRNRAP. The CDR3 totals 13 residues. In DNA, the CDR3 is TGTGCTAGTGGTTTGGACGGGGTTAAGGGCTACACCTTC. It yields the protein CASGLDGVKGYTF.

This chain joins TRBV5-1 and TRBJ1-2; D is uncertain. Germline CDR1 SGHRS, CDR2 YFSETQ. The CDR3 runs 15 residues. Trimming pared 2 bases from V and 2 bases from J, leaving 13 bases between. The DNA for the CDR3 is TGCGCCAGCAGCTTAACAGCACCGGCCAACTATGGCTACACCTTC. Its translation: CASSLTAPANYGYTF.

This clone was counted once. V gene TRBV5-1 combines with J gene TRBJ2-3, with 7 bases aligning to TRBD1. The CDR3 spans 15 residues. Germline V gene data show CDR1 as SGHRS and CDR2 as YFSETQ. The V segment lost 3 bases and the J segment 1 base; nucleotides outside the gene matches: 5. As DNA, the CDR3 is TGCGCCAGCAGCTCCTCCCAGGGGGGCACAGATACGCAGTATTTT. Its translation: CASSSSQGGTDTQYF.

The chain is built from TRBV12-3 or TRBV12-4 and TRBJ2-2; the D gene is possibly TRBD2 (5 bases). The CDR3 spans 13 residues. With 1 base removed from V and 6 bases from J, the gap between germline ends came to 6 bases. The CDR3 sequence: CASSLGGPGELFF. CDR3 DNA sequence: TGTGCCAGCAGTTTAGGAGGGCCCGGGGAGCTGTTTTTT.